These 5 T cell receptor beta chains originate from one sample sequenced in a study of blood T cell repertoires in COVID-19. Sequencing was performed with immunoSEQ multiplex PCR; in TCRdb, only in-frame clones are kept and a portion is missing. The table lists 250,000 to 350,000 clones, roughly 90% of them singletons. The sequenced sample was peripheral blood. Receptors originate from a woman in her twenties or thirties with active or convalescent COVID-19.

The rearrangement links TRBV5-5 to TRBJ2-5; TRBD2 agrees at 12 bases. CDR1 and CDR2 (germline): SGHKS, YYEKEE (reference sequence). With V trimmed by 2 bases and J by 4 bases, 3 bases remained unmatched. This CDR3 is built from 15 residues. The CDR3, as DNA: TGTGCCAGCAGCTTACCTAGCGGGGGGGCAGAGACCCAGTACTTC. Residues: CASSLPSGGAETQYF.

The chain joins TRBV30 to TRBJ1-6, with D tentatively TRBD1 (6 bases). The V end was cut by 4 bases, the J end by 4 bases, with 17 bases between. The germline gives CDR1 GTSNPN, CDR2 SVGIG (reference sequence). The CDR3 runs 16 residues. The CDR3 region is CAWKGEGGSYNSPLHF. In DNA, the CDR3 is TGTGCCTGGAAAGGAGAGGGGGGGTCGTATAATTCACCCCTCCACTTT.

The chain couples TRBV19 to TRBJ1-1; possibly TRBD1 for D (6 bases). Trimming shortened V by 5 bases and J by 4 bases, and 11 bases separated the two germline ends. CDR1 and CDR2 from the germline V gene are LNHDA and SQIVND (reference sequence). The CDR3 consists of 13 residues. The CDR3: CASSSRGGTEAFF. Written as DNA, the CDR3 is TGTGCCAGTAGTTCGAGGGGGGGCACTGAAGCTTTCTTT.

This clone turned up a few times. The J gene is TRBJ1-1, the V gene TRBV7-9; 8 nucleotides align to TRBD1. Germline assignment: CDR1 SEHNR and CDR2 FQNEAQ (reference sequence). The CDR3 is made up of 16 amino acids. The trim removed 5 bases at V and 0 bases at J, leaving 8 bases unmatched. CDR3 sequence: CASSARLTGVNTEAFF. The CDR3 nucleotides are TGTGCCAGCAGCGCGAGACTGACAGGGGTGAACACTGAAGCTTTCTTT.

The V call is TRBV9, the J call TRBJ1-2; unclear D gene. In germline, CDR1 is SGDLS, CDR2 YYNGEE. CDR3 length: 14 residues. V lost 4 bases to trimming and J lost 2 bases, with 12 bases between them. The CDR3 region is CASSKDSGNYGYTF. The CDR3 bases are TGTGCCAGCAGCAAAGATTCGGGGAACTATGGCTACACCTTC.